These 23 T cell receptor beta chains were all obtained from the same sample, sequenced in a study of T cells in Graves' hyperthyroidism and ophthalmopathy. RNA transcripts were the template for amplifying TCR beta CDR3 regions. First-round RT-PCR targeting the TCR CDR3 was performed with the HTBI primer set. TCRdb analysed the multiplex PCR reads with MiXCR anew, one entry per CDR3 protein. This table has hundreds of thousands of distinct CDR3 sequences, 13% appearing once. Sequenced input: blood. These receptors all come from a woman aged 18-29 years with Graves' hyperthyroidism.

This chain links TRBV20-1 with TRBJ1-1; the D gene is possibly TRBD1 (5 bases). Germline CDR1 reads DFQATT; CDR2 reads SNEGSKA (reference sequence). CDR3 length: 14 residues. Trimming removed 5 bases at V and 5 bases at J, with 18 bases between. DNA of the CDR3: TGCAGTGCTCCCCGGGGGGGGGGTTGGACTGAAGCTTTCTTT. Translated, it gives CSAPRGGGWTEAFF.

This clonotype was counted at least ten times. The rearrangement joins TRBV27 to TRBJ1-2; 9 bases agree with TRBD1. Trimming removed 6 bases from V and 6 bases from J; junction bases left unmatched: 14. The CDR3 loop spans 16 amino acids. The germline V gene encodes CDR1 MNHEY and CDR2 SMNVEV (reference sequence). The CDR3 is CASSRGLSGTGHGYTF. CDR3 coding DNA: TGTGCCAGCAGCAGGGGCTTAAGCGGGACAGGGCATGGCTACACCTTC.

The V and J genes are TRBV4-3 and TRBJ2-7; 8 nucleotides match TRBD1. The CDR3 runs 16 residues. V lost 4 bases, J lost 5 bases, and 13 bases stayed unmatched. The germline V gene has CDR1 LGHNA and CDR2 YSLEER. The CDR3 DNA follows: TGCGCCAGCAGCCCAGGAACCGGGACAGGCCACCACGAGCAGTACTTC. As protein: CASSPGTGTGHHEQYF.

V is TRBV5-1 and J is TRBJ2-1; 12 nucleotides line up with TRBD2. Trimming at V came to 0 bases and at J to 5 bases, leaving 3 bases not matched to a gene. This CDR3 has 16 residues. Per the germline V gene, CDR1 is SGHRS and CDR2 is YFSETQ. The CDR3 DNA follows: TGCGCCAGCAGCTTGGGACTAGCGGGGGTGAACAATGAGCAGTTCTTC. It yields the protein CASSLGLAGVNNEQFF.

This clonotype was picked up many times. The V call is TRBV7-3, the J call TRBJ2-1; no definite D call. Germline CDR1 SGHTA, CDR2 FQGTGA. CDR3 size: 15 residues. The V and J ends lost 4 bases and 4 bases respectively, with 14 bases between them. The CDR3 nucleotides are TGTGCCAGCAGCTCTTCCGTGGGGTCTTACAATGAGCAGTTCTTC. Translation: CASSSSVGSYNEQFF.

There are a few counts of this clonotype. The rearrangement joins TRBV5-1 to TRBJ2-2, with no clear D. CDR1 is SGHRS, CDR2 YFSETQ, per germline. The germline V and J ends were trimmed by 6 bases and 0 bases, with 12 bases remaining between them. The CDR3 spans 15 residues. The chain's CDR3 is CASKVGSPNTGELFF. CDR3 bases: TGCGCCAGCAAGGTTGGAAGTCCGAACACCGGGGAGCTGTTTTTT. The whole variable domain, filled in from reference TRBV5-1 and TRBJ2-2, reads KAGVTQTPRYLIKTRGQQVTLSCSPISGHRSVSWYQQTPGQGLQFLFEYFSETQRNKGNFPGRFSGRQFSNSRSEMNVSTLELGDSALYLCASKVGSPNTGELFFGEGSRLTVL.

This clonotype appeared many times. This chain links TRBV6-2 or TRBV6-3 with TRBJ2-7, with 9 bases identical to TRBD2. The CDR3 sequence is 14 residues long. V gave up 7 bases and J gave up 0 bases; unmatched junction bases: 4. CDR1 and CDR2 from the germline V gene are MNHEY and SVGEGT. The CDR3 is CASTVSGSSYEQYF. The CDR3 DNA is TGTGCCAGCACCGTTAGCGGGAGCTCCTACGAGCAGTACTTC.

The chain employs TRBV12-3 or TRBV12-4 and TRBJ2-7; 7 nucleotides align to TRBD1. The CDR3 loop spans 15 amino acids. V was pared by 3 bases and J by 3 bases, with 8 bases of the junction left unmatched. The CDR3, as DNA: TGTGCCAGCAGTTTTAGTGGGACAGTTAACTACGAGCAGTACTTC. Translation gives CASSFSGTVNYEQYF.

This clonotype was detected ten times or more. The chain links TRBV7-2 to TRBJ2-3; tentatively, D is TRBD2 (6 bases). This CDR3 has 14 amino acids. V dropped 4 bases and J dropped 4 bases, with 12 bases sitting between them. Looked up from germline, CDR1 is SGHTA and CDR2 is FQGNSA. In nucleotides, the CDR3 is TGTGCCAGCAGCTCGGGACTCGCTCCAGATACGCAGTATTTT. This sequence encodes CASSSGLAPDTQYF.

This clonotype was recorded a few times. The chain couples TRBV6-5 to TRBJ1-6; TRBD1 is a possible D gene (6 bases). Per germline, CDR1 MNHEY and CDR2 SVGAGI. The V and J ends lost 5 bases and 3 bases respectively, with 14 bases between them. This CDR3 has 16 amino acids. This CDR3 is CASSPRGQLYNSPLHF. DNA for the CDR3: TGTGCCAGCAGTCCCCGCGGACAGCTCTATAATTCACCCCTCCACTTT.

The chain links TRBV19 to TRBJ2-4, with D hard to call. V lost 1 base, J lost 0 bases, and 4 bases lay in between. This CDR3 comprises 14 residues. Germline V gene lookup returns CDR1 LNHDA and CDR2 SQIVND (reference sequence). Here the CDR3 reads CASSIGGAKNIQYF. CDR3 bases: TGTGCCAGTAGTATAGGTGGAGCCAAAAACATTCAGTACTTC.

Many counts were recorded for this clonotype. The chain couples TRBV3-1 to TRBJ1-5; D remains ambiguous. CDR1 and CDR2 (germline): LGHDT, YNNKEL (reference sequence). This CDR3 has 13 residues. With 1 base removed from V and 5 bases from J, the gap between germline ends came to 6 bases. For the CDR3, the DNA is TGTGCCAGCAGCCAAGGCGGGTATCAGCCCCAGCATTTT. Residues: CASSQGGYQPQHF.

The J gene is TRBJ2-7, the V gene TRBV20-1; D gene uncertain. The germline gives CDR1 DFQATT, CDR2 SNEGSKA (reference sequence). The CDR3 covers 16 residues. V was cut by 7 bases and J by 0 bases, with 22 bases left in between. The CDR3 sequence is CSVTGTSRKSSYEQYF. DNA for the CDR3: TGCAGTGTTACGGGTACGTCCCGAAAGAGCTCCTACGAGCAGTACTTC.

This clonotype was counted ten times or more. V and J are TRBV3-1 and TRBJ2-5; D is ambiguous. V was pared by 3 bases and J by 0 bases, with 8 bases between. The CDR3 has 14 residues. Germline loops: CDR1 LGHDT, CDR2 YNNKEL (reference sequence). CDR3 nucleotide sequence: TGTGCCAGCAGCCAGGCGGTATACCAAGAGACCCAGTACTTC. Protein product: CASSQAVYQETQYF.

This clonotype was seen at least ten times. V is TRBV27 and J is TRBJ2-1, with 14 positions matching TRBD2. Trimming at V came to 5 bases and at J to 7 bases, leaving 4 bases not matched to a gene. This CDR3 spans 15 amino acids. Germline V gives CDR1 MNHEY, CDR2 SMNVEV (reference sequence). The CDR3 nucleotides are TGTGCCAGCAGTAGAGGGACTAGCGGGAGAAATGAGCAGTTCTTC. Amino acids: CASSRGTSGRNEQFF.

This clonotype was counted ten times or more. The chain uses TRBV20-1 and TRBJ2-7; 15 bases are a match to TRBD2. The V gene end was trimmed by 5 bases and the J gene end by 4 bases; junction bases not matched to a gene: 9. The germline V gene encodes CDR1 DFQATT and CDR2 SNEGSKA (reference sequence). This CDR3 has 16 amino acids. The CDR3 loop is CSALRTSGRALYEQYF. The CDR3 bases are TGCAGTGCTCTTAGGACTAGCGGGAGGGCGCTGTACGAGCAGTACTTC.

This clonotype occurred many times. The chain has TRBV11-1 and TRBJ2-1; D may be TRBD1 or TRBD2 (5 bases each). Trimming took off 3 bases at V and 8 bases at J, with 17 bases between the two ends. This CDR3 is built from 15 residues. Germline V gives CDR1 SGHAT, CDR2 FQDESV (reference sequence). The CDR3 loop reads CASSFGAIASYEQFF. The CDR3 DNA reads TGTGCCAGCAGCTTTGGGGCCATAGCGAGCTATGAGCAGTTCTTC. Variable domain in full (rest from reference TRBV11-1 and TRBJ2-1): EAEVAQSPRYKITEKSQAVAFWCDPISGHATLYWYRQILGQGPELLVQFQDESVVDDSQLPKDRFSAERLKGVDSTLKIQPAELGDSAMYLCASSFGAIASYEQFFGPGTRLTVL.

This clonotype showed up many times. The J gene is TRBJ2-7, the V gene TRBV2, with D possibly matching TRBD1 (6 bases). The V gene's germline CDR1 is SNHLY and CDR2 FYNNEI. V lost 4 bases, J lost 3 bases, and 16 bases lay in between. The CDR3 totals 15 residues. CDR3 region: CASSGGRKGDYEQYF. In DNA, the CDR3 is TGTGCCAGCAGTGGGGGCCGTAAGGGGGACTACGAGCAGTACTTC.

This clonotype was observed many times. The chain couples TRBV19 to TRBJ1-1; D gene unclear. V shed 5 bases and J shed 2 bases, with 9 bases lying between them. The germline gives CDR1 LNHDA, CDR2 SQIVND (reference sequence). This CDR3 is built from 13 residues. The CDR3 region has the DNA TGTGCCAGTAGTCCCACGTCAAACACTGAAGCTTTCTTT. Residues: CASSPTSNTEAFF.

This clonotype was observed at least ten times. The chain carries TRBV4-1 and TRBJ2-3; D is ambiguous. Germline lookup yields CDR1 MGHRA and CDR2 YSYEKL. CDR3 size: 15 residues. The germline V and J ends were trimmed by 8 bases and 0 bases, with 15 bases remaining between them. CDR3 coding DNA: TGCGCCAGCGCCCGGCGAGGTCTTAGCACAGATACGCAGTATTTT. The encoded protein is CASARRGLSTDTQYF.

The chain couples TRBV6-1 to TRBJ1-5, with D unresolved. Trimming pared 1 base from V and 4 bases from J, leaving 11 bases between. This CDR3 spans 15 amino acids. Germline V lookup: CDR1 MNHNS, CDR2 SASEGT. CDR3 loop: CASSEGPRPNQPQHF. Written as DNA, the CDR3 is TGTGCCAGCAGTGAAGGGCCCAGGCCAAATCAGCCCCAGCATTTT.

This clonotype was counted ten times or more. The CDR3 loop reads CSADLAGVKNEQYF. The CDR3 DNA reads as TGCAGTGCCGACCTAGCGGGAGTCAAAAACGAGCAGTACTTC. The chain recombines TRBV20-1 with TRBJ2-7; 10 bases align to TRBD2. In germline, CDR1 is DFQATT, CDR2 SNEGSKA (reference sequence). CDR3 size: 14 residues. V lost 6 bases to trimming and J lost 5 bases; unmatched junction nucleotides: 10.

This clonotype occurred many times. The chain combines TRBV12-3 or TRBV12-4 with TRBJ2-3, with D uncertain. This CDR3 spans 13 amino acids. Trimming cost V 3 bases and J 5 bases, with 9 bases left between them. The CDR3 is CASSFGFEDTQYF. The CDR3, as DNA: TGTGCCAGCAGTTTTGGTTTTGAAGATACGCAGTATTTT.